This is a list of T cell receptor beta chains from one sample in a study of control samples from healthy donors and cancer patients. Data came from immunoSEQ multiplex PCR; TCRdb stores just in-frame clones and leaves some out. The data hold some 140,000 clones, with about nine tenths observed a single time. The specimen was blood. These receptors all come from a man aged 25 to 45 in good health. Each CDR3 is given with its conserved first and last residue. Not every row has a clone size; where given, it reads once, few, many or a size class.

>TRBJ2-3|TRBV7-8|NA
CASSTSDRWGLMYF
>TRBJ1-4|TRBV5-1|NA
CASSLARTGNEKLFF
>TRBJ2-5|TRBV9|NA
CASSVNLGKDQETQYF
>TRBJ1-6|TRBV11-1|NA
CASSINRVSPLHF
>TRBJ2-7|TRBV4-3|NA
CASSQHENIPYEQYF
>TRBJ2-5|TRBV11-2|NA
CASSLGSLEKETQYF
>TRBJ2-1|TRBV29-1|NA
CSVEPTEGSYNEQFF
>TRBJ2-1|TRBV7-8|NA
CASSSTRLAGGNEQFF
>TRBJ1-6|TRBV3-1/TRBV3-2|NA
CASSQTDSPLHF
>TRBJ1-5|TRBV5-8|NA
CASSLWGGRNQPQHF
>TRBJ1-2|TRBV6-2/TRBV6-3|NA
CASSRGDDYTF
>TRBJ2-1|TRBV12-3/TRBV12-4|NA
CASSLTGLAQFF
>TRBJ1-1|TRBV19|NA
CASTRRDTVRAAEAFF
>TRBJ2-7|TRBV5-4|once
CASSLVGRDEQYF
>TRBJ2-2|TRBV10-3|NA
CAIREYLADANTGELFF
>TRBJ2-5|TRBV10-3|NA
CATAGIGQETQYF
>TRBJ2-2|TRBV7-9|NA
CASSLERNTGELFF
>TRBJ1-1|TRBV6-6|NA
CASSNLQGAEAFF
>TRBJ2-1|TRBV6-2/TRBV6-3|once
CASSYVDTFYNEQFF
>TRBJ1-6|TRBV14|NA
CASSQERGQINSPLHF
>TRBJ2-3|TRBV4-1|NA
CASSLLDFTDTQYF
>TRBJ2-6|TRBV7-3|NA
CASSLSSGANVLTF
>TRBJ1-1|TRBV5-4|NA
CASSLAIRGRTEAFF
>TRBJ1-5|TRBV28|NA
CASRYRDRVNQPQHF
>TRBJ2-6|TRBV21-1|NA
CASSKVGILGNSGANVLTF
>TRBJ2-1|TRBV27|NA
CASSWLDREREQFF
>TRBJ2-5|TRBV4-3|once
CASSQDLGLLGQGFRVQETQYF
>TRBJ1-2|TRBV19|NA
CASSHHGTGTRYTF
>TRBJ2-7|TRBV6-1|NA
CASSEIPVWASGSRAYEQYF
>TRBJ2-7|TRBV2|NA
CASRPSGRVILEQYF
>TRBJ1-1|TRBV7-9|NA
CASSLSEGLEAFF
>TRBJ2-7|TRBV2|NA
CASKGPGSSYEQYF
>TRBJ1-6|TRBV30|NA
CAWSGQGISPLHF
>TRBJ1-3|TRBV18|NA
CASSPPGQGSGNTIYF
>TRBJ1-2|TRBV19|few
CASGGQGFYGYTF
>TRBJ2-3|TRBV19|NA
CASSSLAGVADTQYF
>TRBJ2-5|TRBV11-3|NA
CASSSWEWEEETQYF
>TRBJ1-1|TRBV2|NA
CASRKRQRLDTEAFF
>TRBJ2-7|TRBV29-1|NA
CSVTTRGWTYEQYF